The 5 T cell receptor beta chains below all came from one sample that was sequenced in a study of blood T cell repertoires in COVID-19. Generated by immunoSEQ multiplex PCR, the TCRdb table keeps only in-frame clones and is missing some. The data hold 250,000 to 350,000 clones, with around 90% observed a single time. Sample: PBMCs or T cells enriched from blood (not recorded which). The receptors derive from a woman in her forties or fifties who had recovered from COVID-19.

This chain joins TRBV7-3 and TRBJ2-3; D gene uncertain. The V gene's germline CDR1 is SGHTA and CDR2 FQGTGA. This CDR3 spans 12 amino acids. Between the trimmed V and J ends, which lost 2 bases and 8 bases, there was a span of 8 bases. The CDR3 bases are TGTGCCAGCAGCTTAGGGTCAGGTACGCAGTATTTT. Protein sequence: CASSLGSGTQYF.

The chain uses TRBV5-1 and TRBJ2-5; 7 bases line up with TRBD2. The CDR3 contains 14 residues. The ends lost 4 bases at V and 5 bases at J; junction bases unmatched: 8. The germline V gene encodes CDR1 SGHRS and CDR2 YFSETQ. The CDR3 sequence: CASSLSGYGETQYF. The CDR3 bases are TGCGCCAGCAGCCTTAGCGGGTATGGGGAGACCCAGTACTTC.

The chain employs TRBV7-9 and TRBJ2-7; 8 positions agree with TRBD1. The CDR3 sequence is 13 residues long. V lost 6 bases to trimming and J lost 2 bases; unmatched junction nucleotides: 3. Per the germline V gene, CDR1 is SEHNR and CDR2 is FQNEAQ (reference sequence). As DNA, the CDR3 is TGTGCCAGCAGGCCGGGACAGGCCTACGAGCAGTACTTC. Protein: CASRPGQAYEQYF.

The rearrangement uses TRBV19 and TRBJ2-4; 7 bases line up with TRBD1. The CDR3 consists of 17 residues. Germline CDR1 LNHDA, CDR2 SQIVND (reference sequence). V lost 6 bases to trimming and J lost 0 bases; unmatched junction nucleotides: 11. The CDR3 bases are TGTGCCAGTAGACCCTCCGGGACAGCGTTAGCCAAAAACATTCAGTACTTC. Its protein product is CASRPSGTALAKNIQYF.

The CDR3 sequence is CASNRGQAGSYEQYF. The CDR3 DNA reads TGTGCCAGCAATCGAGGACAGGCCGGCTCCTACGAGCAGTACTTC. The chain joins TRBV2 to TRBJ2-7; 7 nucleotides agree with TRBD1. The CDR3 spans 15 residues. The V and J ends lost 7 bases and 0 bases, in that order; junction bases with no gene match: 9. Germline V gives CDR1 SNHLY, CDR2 FYNNEI.